The rows below give T cell receptor beta chains drawn from one sample of a study of T cell responses to AZD1222 COVID-19 vaccine. The data were produced by immunoSEQ multiplex PCR, yet TCRdb's version contains in-frame clones alone and is incomplete. The sample includes some 150,000 clones, roughly nine tenths seen only once; the top ten take about 3.7%. Sequencing was performed on peripheral blood, taken on day 0 of AZD1222 vaccination. These receptors came from an adult in good health. The CDR3 runs from the conserved cysteine through the conserved F or W. Each record gives: clone size, J gene, V gene, D gene, CDR3 DNA, CDR3 protein. A D gene is named only where the DNA matches it firmly. Clone size is not always given. Where it is, it says once, few, many or a class for expanded clones.

NA,TRBJ2-7,TRBV6-2/TRBV6-3,TRBD2,TGTGCCAGCAGTCTACGCCGCGGGCTAGCGGGCTCCTACGAGCAGTACTTC,CASSLRRGLAGSYEQYF
few,TRBJ2-7,TRBV2,NA,TGTGCCAGCAGGCCGGGACGCGGGAATTCCTACGAGCAGTACTTC,CASRPGRGNSYEQYF
NA,TRBJ2-1,TRBV15,TRBD2,TGTGCCACCAGCTCCCTTGGCGGGAGCAATGAGCAGTTCTTC,CATSSLGGSNEQFF
NA,TRBJ1-6,TRBV10-3,NA,TGTGCCATCAGTCCCAAGGCGAATTCACCCCTCCACTTT,CAISPKANSPLHF
NA,TRBJ2-2,TRBV13,TRBD1,TGTGCCAGCAGCAGACAGGGGAGAGGGACCGGGGAGCTGTTTTTT,CASSRQGRGTGELFF
NA,TRBJ2-7,TRBV7-2,TRBD2,TGTGCCAGCAGCTTAATGACTAGCGGGCCCTCCTACGAGCAGTACTTC,CASSLMTSGPSYEQYF
NA,TRBJ2-2,TRBV28,TRBD2,TGTGCCACTAGGGCTAGCGGGATGCATGGGGCCGGGGAGCTGTTTTTT,CATRASGMHGAGELFF
NA,TRBJ2-1,TRBV19,NA,TGTGCCAGTAGTAAAGGCGCCGGGAATGAGCAGTTCTTC,CASSKGAGNEQFF
NA,TRBJ1-1,TRBV7-2,NA,TGTGCCAGCAGCTTAGCGCGGGGGGTGGTGAACACTGAAGCTTTCTTT,CASSLARGVVNTEAFF
NA,TRBJ2-2,TRBV29-1,TRBD1,TGCAGCATAGACAGGGGGGTCACCGGGGAGCTGTTTTTT,CSIDRGVTGELFF
NA,TRBJ1-4,TRBV3-1/TRBV3-2,NA,TGTGCCAGCAGCCAAGGACCCGGGACTTTGAATGAAAAACTGTTTTTT,CASSQGPGTLNEKLFF
NA,TRBJ2-5,TRBV5-1,NA,TGCGCCAGCAGCCCGGGGACCCGGGGTGGGGAGACCCAGTACTTC,CASSPGTRGGETQYF
once,TRBJ1-1,TRBV5-1,TRBD1,TGCGCCAGCAGCTTTTTGTTGGGACAGGGAAGCCGGAGCACTGAAGCTTTCTTT,CASSFLLGQGSRSTEAFF
NA,TRBJ1-2,TRBV28,TRBD1,TGTGCCAGCAGCTGGACAGGGGGGGGGTCTAACTATGGCTACACCTTC,CASSWTGGGSNYGYTF
NA,TRBJ1-5,TRBV27,TRBD1,TGTGCCAGCAGTCCGGGACAGGGGGCCGGCCAGCCCCAGCATTTT,CASSPGQGAGQPQHF
once,TRBJ2-5,TRBV5-6,TRBD1,TGTGCCAGCAGCTTGCAGTTTCGGACAGGGGCGCAAGAGACCCAGTACTTC,CASSLQFRTGAQETQYF
NA,TRBJ1-1,TRBV5-1,TRBD1,TGCGCCAGCAGCTTACAGGGGAGTGATACTGAAGCTTTCTTT,CASSLQGSDTEAFF
NA,TRBJ1-1,TRBV28,NA,TGTGCCAGCAGTTTATTGGCAGGGGATACTGAAGCTTTCTTT,CASSLLAGDTEAFF
NA,TRBJ2-1,TRBV12-3/TRBV12-4,NA,TGTGCCAGCAGCTATTCTTTAGGCGATGAGCAGTTCTTC,CASSYSLGDEQFF
NA,TRBJ2-4,TRBV3-1/TRBV3-2,NA,TGTGCCAGCAGCCCGAGGGAGGATTGGCCCGCCCGATATAAAAACATTCAGTACTTC,CASSPREDWPARYKNIQYF
once,TRBJ2-7,TRBV6-1,NA,TGTGCCAGCAGTGAAGGGTTGGCGGGCCCCTACGAGCAGTACTTC,CASSEGLAGPYEQYF
NA,TRBJ2-1,TRBV11-3,NA,TGTGCCAGCAGCGACCCTAGCGTTTCCTACAATGAGCAGTTCTTC,CASSDPSVSYNEQFF
NA,TRBJ2-7,TRBV7-2,NA,TGTGCCAGCACCTGGACAGTGGGCTACGAGCAGTACTTC,CASTWTVGYEQYF
once,TRBJ2-5,TRBV6-1,NA,TGTGCCAGCAGTGAAGGTCGACAACTCCAAGAGACCCAGTACTTC,CASSEGRQLQETQYF
NA,TRBJ1-5,TRBV5-5,NA,TGTGCCAGCAGCTTGGGAGATTATAGCAATCAGCCCCAGCATTTT,CASSLGDYSNQPQHF
NA,TRBJ1-4,TRBV30,NA,TGTGCCTGGACCCCCGCCGTCTCCGCAACTAATGAAAAACTGTTTTTT,CAWTPAVSATNEKLFF
NA,TRBJ2-1,TRBV6-2/TRBV6-3,TRBD1,TGTGCCAGCAGTTCCGGGACAGGGGGCATCGATGAGCAGTTCTTC,CASSSGTGGIDEQFF
NA,TRBJ2-7,TRBV19,TRBD2,TGTGCCAGTAGTATCAGCGGGAGGGCCCTAACCTACGAGCAGTACTTC,CASSISGRALTYEQYF